The 28 T cell receptor beta chains below were found in one sample sequenced in a study of OX40 agonist ivuxolimab in advanced cancers. Method: immunoSEQ multiplex PCR; TCRdb's copy keeps in-frame clones and lacks some. The sample has roughly 80,000 clones, 70% to 90% seen once. The sequenced sample was CD4+ or CD8+ T cells sorted from blood, obtained in a trial of the OX40 agonist ivuxolimab. The receptors were sampled from an adult with an advanced solid tumor such as melanoma, head and neck, liver or kidney cancer.

The chain joins TRBV18 to TRBJ1-1; D possibly corresponds to TRBD1 (5 bases). This CDR3 has 14 residues. Trimming cost V 3 bases and J 0 bases, with 8 bases left between them. Looked up from germline, CDR1 is KGHSH and CDR2 is LQKENI. The CDR3 loop reads CASSPRGMNTEAFF. CDR3 sequence (DNA): TGTGCCAGCTCACCGAGGGGAATGAACACTGAAGCTTTCTTT.

V usage is TRBV9 and J usage is TRBJ2-1, with D unresolved. Trimming took off 1 base at V and 6 bases at J, with 23 bases between the two ends. This CDR3 spans 18 amino acids. Germline CDR1 is SGDLS and CDR2 is YYNGEE. CDR3 nucleotide sequence: TGTGCCAGCAGCGTACAATTGTTCGCTCAAAGTGGTGTCAATGAGCAGTTCTTC. Amino acids: CASSVQLFAQSGVNEQFF.

The rearrangement links TRBV28 to TRBJ2-7; D might be TRBD1 (6 bases). V was trimmed by 8 bases and J by 0 bases, leaving 17 bases between them. The CDR3 spans 15 residues. Germline V gives CDR1 MDHEN, CDR2 SYDVKM. The CDR3 DNA reads as TGTGCCAGCCTATCCGGGACACCGAGCTCCTACGAGCAGTACTTC. It is translated as CASLSGTPSSYEQYF.

V gene TRBV6-4 combines with J gene TRBJ2-7; D is possibly TRBD2 (5 bases). V lost 5 bases to trimming and J lost 5 bases, with 16 bases between them. Germline assignment: CDR1 MRHNA and CDR2 SNTAGT. The CDR3 runs to 14 residues. The chain's CDR3 is CASSREIHSDEQYF. The CDR3 DNA reads as TGTGCCAGCAGTCGGGAAATCCATTCCGACGAGCAGTACTTC.

J is TRBJ1-1 and V is TRBV27; 7 nucleotides match TRBD1. This CDR3 has 14 residues. With 8 bases clipped from V and 7 bases from J, the junction kept 13 bases outside the gene matches. From germline, CDR1 is MNHEY and CDR2 SMNVEV (reference sequence). CDR3 nucleotide sequence: TGTGCCAGCCCATTGGACAGGCACACACTTGAAGCTTTCTTT. It codes for CASPLDRHTLEAFF.

The chain links TRBV13 to TRBJ1-1; TRBD1 matches at 8 bases. CDR3 length: 16 amino acids. The V segment lost 4 bases and the J segment 2 bases; nucleotides outside the gene matches: 9. The germline gives CDR1 PRHDT, CDR2 FYEKMQ (reference sequence). The CDR3 DNA is TGTGCCAGCAGCTCGGACCTGACAGGGGCCAACACTGAAGCTTTCTTT. Translated, it gives CASSSDLTGANTEAFF.

The count of this clone is one. The J gene is TRBJ2-7, the V gene TRBV4-2; D is possibly TRBD1 (7 bases). V lost 5 bases, J lost 4 bases, and 21 bases lay in between. The CDR3 length is 16 residues. Germline V gene sequence: CDR1 LGHNA, CDR2 YNFKEQ. CDR3 protein: CASSVGGTGTAYEQYF. CDR3 sequence (DNA): TGTGCCAGCAGCGTCGGGGGTACCGGGACAGCGTACGAGCAGTACTTC.

The chain couples TRBV28 to TRBJ2-7; D not resolved. The CDR3 runs to 15 residues. Germline CDR1 is MDHEN and CDR2 is SYDVKM. The V end lost 6 bases, the J end lost 2 bases, and 17 bases lay between the germline ends. The CDR3 DNA reads as TGTGCCAGCAGCCTCAAACCGGGCCTTACCTACGAGCAGTACTTC. Protein: CASSLKPGLTYEQYF.

V usage is TRBV9 and J usage is TRBJ2-6; D is undetermined. The CDR3 extends over 15 amino acids. CDR1 and CDR2 from the germline V gene are SGDLS and YYNGEE. V dropped 0 bases and J dropped 0 bases, with 4 bases sitting between them. The CDR3 reads CASSVGFSGANVLTF. The CDR3, as DNA: TGTGCCAGCAGCGTAGGGTTCTCTGGGGCCAACGTCCTGACTTTC.

The chain employs TRBV11-3 and TRBJ2-5, with 10 bases lining up with TRBD1. Germline CDR1 is SGHNT and CDR2 is YENEEA. V gave up 4 bases and J gave up 3 bases; unmatched junction bases: 8. CDR3 length: 16 residues. CDR3 nucleotide sequence: TGTGCCAGCAGCTCTGGACAGGGGGGCTTCGAAGAGACCCAGTACTTC. Encoded protein: CASSSGQGGFEETQYF.

This clone was observed a single time. The rearrangement uses TRBV29-1 and TRBJ2-7; 12 nucleotides match TRBD2. The germline V gene encodes CDR1 SQVTM and CDR2 ANQGSEA. The CDR3 contains 16 residues. Unmatched junction bases numbered 8, after V lost 3 bases and J lost 2 bases. CDR3 nucleotide sequence: TGCAGCGTTGACGGACTAGCGGGATCCTCTCCCTACGAGCAGTACTTC. Translated: CSVDGLAGSSPYEQYF.

The J gene is TRBJ1-4, the V gene TRBV7-2; no definite D call. The V end lost 2 bases, the J end lost 8 bases, and 12 bases lay between the germline ends. The CDR3 contains 14 residues. CDR1 and CDR2 (germline): SGHTA, FQGNSA. The CDR3 nucleotides are TGTGCCAGCAGCTTAACGACCTGGGGAGAAAAACTGTTTTTT. Encoded protein: CASSLTTWGEKLFF.

The chain has TRBV4-3 and TRBJ1-1; D is ambiguous. Looked up from germline, CDR1 is LGHNA and CDR2 is YSLEER. The CDR3 consists of 14 residues. V lost 0 bases to trimming and J lost 0 bases, with 5 bases between them. The CDR3 region is CASSQDRLNTEAFF. The CDR3 DNA sequence: TGCGCCAGCAGCCAAGATAGGCTGAACACTGAAGCTTTCTTT.

The chain carries TRBV30 and TRBJ2-7, with D unresolved. Per germline, CDR1 GTSNPN and CDR2 SVGIG (reference sequence). V lost 2 bases, J lost 2 bases, and 7 bases lay in between. The CDR3 is made up of 12 amino acids. This chain's CDR3 is CAWSRKTYEQYF. The CDR3 DNA reads TGTGCCTGGAGTCGGAAGACCTACGAGCAGTACTTC.

The chain couples TRBV6-5 to TRBJ2-7; no definite D call. CDR3 length: 12 amino acids. V was cut by 8 bases and J by 1 base, with 9 bases left in between. The germline V gene has CDR1 MNHEY and CDR2 SVGAGI. For the CDR3, the DNA is TGTGCCAGCCGGACCGATTCCTACGAGCAGTACTTC. This codes for CASRTDSYEQYF.

As concerns this clone: The junction departs from germline at one end; a sequencing error may be responsible. J is TRBJ2-7 and V is TRBV5-4; 8 nucleotides match TRBD2. CDR1 is SGHNT and CDR2 is YYREEE in the germline V gene (reference sequence). The CDR3 sequence is 15 residues long. CDR3 loop: CASSQAETSVYEQYF. The CDR3 coding sequence is TGCGCCAGCAGCCAAGCGGAGACTAGCGTCTACGAGCAGTACTTC.

The V gene is TRBV9, the J gene TRBJ2-2; D ambiguous. V lost 0 bases to trimming and J lost 2 bases, with 8 bases between them. This CDR3 region has 15 residues. Germline CDR1 SGDLS, CDR2 YYNGEE. CDR3 protein: CASSVGASNTGELFF. The CDR3 DNA is TGTGCCAGCAGCGTAGGGGCGTCAAACACCGGGGAGCTGTTTTTT. The full variable domain, with the rest looked up from reference TRBV9 and TRBJ2-2, is DSGVTQTPKHLITATGQRVTLRCSPRSGDLSVYWYQQSLDQGLQFLIQYYNGEERAKGNILERFSAQQFPDLHSELNLSSLELGDSALYFCASSVGASNTGELFFGEGSRLTVL.

The chain is built from TRBV7-6 and TRBJ1-1, with D tentatively TRBD1 (6 bases). CDR3 length: 14 amino acids. Between the trimmed V and J ends, which lost 6 bases and 1 base, there was a span of 12 bases. Germline values: CDR1 SGHVS, CDR2 FNYEAQ. CDR3 sequence (DNA): TGTGCCAGCAGTTCAGGGGCGCGGAACACTGAAGCTTTCTTT. Translated: CASSSGARNTEAFF.

The CDR3 DNA reads as TGTGCCTGGAGCGAGGCAGGTCCTCTGGGCTACACCTTC. Residues: CAWSEAGPLGYTF. The V and J genes are TRBV30 and TRBJ1-2; D gene uncertain. Germline CDR1 is GTSNPN and CDR2 is SVGIG (reference sequence). The CDR3 loop spans 13 amino acids. Trimming removed 3 bases from V and 8 bases from J, with 16 bases in between. The whole variable domain, filled in from reference TRBV30 and TRBJ1-2, reads SQTIHQWPATLVQPVGSPLSLECTVEGTSNPNLYWYRQAAGRGLQLLFYSVGIGQISSEVPQNLSASRPQDRQFILSSKKLLLSDSGFYLCAWSEAGPLGYTFGSGTRLTVV.

The chain uses TRBV27 and TRBJ2-2; D is undetermined. The germline V and J ends were trimmed by 5 bases and 4 bases, with 17 bases remaining between them. The germline CDR1 and CDR2 sequences are MNHEY and SMNVEV (reference sequence). This CDR3 is 16 amino acids long. The CDR3 protein is CASSPPIRWGTGELFF. The DNA for the CDR3 is TGTGCCAGCAGTCCTCCGATACGTTGGGGCACCGGGGAGCTGTTTTTT.

The chain links TRBV6-1 to TRBJ1-4; D may be TRBD1 (6 bases). V was shortened by 5 bases and J by 7 bases, with 14 bases between the two germline ends. Germline values: CDR1 MNHNS, CDR2 SASEGT. The CDR3 is made up of 14 amino acids. CDR3 protein: CASSRRDISEKLFF. CDR3 coding DNA: TGTGCCAGCAGTCGCCGGGACATAAGTGAAAAACTGTTTTTT.

This clone was counted a few times. This chain joins TRBV29-1 and TRBJ2-3; 8 bases are shared with TRBD1. Germline lookup yields CDR1 SQVTM and CDR2 ANQGSEA. This CDR3 region has 13 residues. With 6 bases clipped from V and 2 bases from J, the junction kept 4 bases outside the gene matches. The CDR3 nucleotides read TGCAGCGTACAGGGGGAAAACACAGATACGCAGTATTTT. Residues: CSVQGENTDTQYF.

V usage is TRBV6-1 and J usage is TRBJ1-5; no clear D. Germline CDR1 and CDR2: MNHNS and SASEGT. V shed 6 bases and J shed 7 bases, with 16 bases lying between them. This CDR3 is 14 amino acids long. CDR3 DNA: TGTGCCAGCAGACCCCCGGGCGCCGAACAGCCCCAGCATTTT. This codes for CASRPPGAEQPQHF.

The V call is TRBV7-3, the J call TRBJ1-6, with D uncertain. V lost 2 bases to trimming and J lost 10 bases, with 12 bases between them. In germline, CDR1 is SGHTA, CDR2 FQGTGA. The CDR3 contains 14 residues. The CDR3 nucleotides read TGTGCCAGCAGCTTAGAGCACTGGCGGTCACCCCTCCACTTT. It codes for CASSLEHWRSPLHF.

V gene TRBV7-2 combines with J gene TRBJ1-2; the D gene is possibly TRBD1 (5 bases). The CDR3 runs 14 residues. V shed 8 bases and J shed 6 bases, with 19 bases lying between them. Germline assignment: CDR1 SGHTA and CDR2 FQGNSA. The CDR3 protein is CASVMEGLFNGYTF. The CDR3 DNA sequence: TGTGCCAGCGTTATGGAGGGGCTTTTTAATGGCTACACCTTC.

The chain joins TRBV12-5 to TRBJ2-1; no reliable D call. CDR1 and CDR2 (germline): LGHNT, FRNRAP. This CDR3 comprises 13 residues. V was trimmed by 4 bases and J by 3 bases, leaving 7 bases between them. This chain's CDR3 is CASGSQNYNEQFF. The CDR3 DNA reads TGTGCTAGTGGTTCCCAGAACTACAATGAGCAGTTCTTC.

V and J are TRBV7-2 and TRBJ2-5, with 7 bases fitting TRBD1. The CDR3 has 16 amino acids. With 5 bases clipped from V and 0 bases from J, the junction kept 9 bases outside the gene matches. Germline assignment: CDR1 SGHTA and CDR2 FQGNSA. CDR3 nucleotide sequence: TGTGCCAGCAGCCCTGGGACAGTAACTTACCAAGAGACCCAGTACTTC. This sequence encodes CASSPGTVTYQETQYF.

The chain recombines TRBV25-1 with TRBJ1-1; 7 nucleotides align to TRBD1. CDR1 is MGHDK, CDR2 SYGVNS, per germline. The CDR3 runs to 16 residues. V was pared by 2 bases and J by 4 bases, with 10 bases of the junction left unmatched. The CDR3, as DNA: TGTGCCAGCAGTGAAGGGGGAAGGGGGCTGGGCACTGAAGCTTTCTTT. This encodes CASSEGGRGLGTEAFF.